This T cell receptor (beta chain) was documented in a study of cytomegalovirus exposure and HLA in healthy donors. Comment on this clone: No antigen is known for it.

General observations from the study: That first-cohort TCR clusters tended to co-occur in the 120 or so validation repertoires was found in a later analysis. Diagnosis of cytomegalovirus status made by the classifier reportedly showed high specificity and sensitivity. The CMV antigen specificity of a few CMV-associated chains was confirmed through in vitro analysis.

The CDR3 length is 12 residues. Germline assignment: CDR1 SGHTA and CDR2 FQGTGA. Trimming took 11 bases from V and 7 from J; bases not matched to a gene: 7. The approximately 120-subject validation cohort, separate from the 666-subject first cohort, included the donors. Sequencing was performed with immunoSEQ multiplex PCR; in TCRdb, only in-frame clones are kept and a portion is missing. The sample holds 220,000 or so clones; roughly 83% are singletons and the top ten take about an eighth. This clonotype was sampled from a woman under 40 in good health and CMV-seropositive. The sample consisted of PBMCs. This chain links TRBV7-3 with TRBJ2-1, with 8 bases fitting TRBD2. The CDR3 loop reads CAVSGSLNEQFF. As DNA, the CDR3 is TGTGCCGTGAGCGGGAGTCTAAATGAGCAGTTCTTC.